These 13 T cell receptor beta chains were all obtained from the same sample, sequenced in a study of T-cell memory formation after mild COVID-19. One entry per CDR3 protein results from TCRdb running MiXCR on the 5' RACE reads. Of 450,000 to 650,000 distinct CDR3 sequences detected, 20% to 25% appear once; the ten largest clones hold 8.4%. The sequenced sample consisted of PBMCs or a T cell subset sorted from them (not recorded which). These receptors all stem from an adult woman who had mild COVID-19 (a few samples of this study predate the infection). Cell type and time point are not known.

Many counts were recorded for this clonotype. The chain employs TRBV5-1 and TRBJ2-1, with TRBD2 matching over 13 bases. Germline-derived CDR1 and CDR2 are SGHRS and YFSETQ. Trimming removed 4 bases from V and 8 bases from J; junction bases left unmatched: 9. The CDR3 contains 16 residues. CDR3 protein: CASSPRLAGGKDEQFF. CDR3 nucleotide sequence: TGCGCCAGCAGCCCCCGACTAGCGGGGGGTAAGGATGAGCAGTTCTTC. Looking up the rest from reference TRBV5-1 and TRBJ2-1 gives the full variable domain: KAGVTQTPRYLIKTRGQQVTLSCSPISGHRSVSWYQQTPGQGLQFLFEYFSETQRNKGNFPGRFSGRQFSNSRSEMNVSTLELGDSALYLCASSPRLAGGKDEQFFGPGTRLTVL.

The V gene is TRBV4-1, the J gene TRBJ2-7; a weak D match, TRBD1 (5 bases). From germline, CDR1 is MGHRA and CDR2 YSYEKL. V was pared by 0 bases and J by 5 bases, with 11 bases between. CDR3 length: 14 amino acids. CDR3 coding DNA: TGCGCCAGCAGCCAAGAAGGGGTTCTCAACGAGCAGTACTTC. Encoded protein: CASSQEGVLNEQYF.

The chain links TRBV6-5 to TRBJ2-7, with TRBD1 as a possible D gene (6 bases). CDR3 size: 14 residues. The germline V gene has CDR1 MNHEY and CDR2 SVGAGI. V dropped 6 bases and J dropped 5 bases, with 17 bases sitting between them. The CDR3 reads CASRPTGLRNEQYF. Here the CDR3 DNA reads TGTGCCAGCAGGCCTACAGGGTTGAGGAACGAGCAGTACTTC.

V usage is TRBV4-3 and J usage is TRBJ1-2; 10 positions agree with TRBD1. J was trimmed by 3 bases and V by 4 bases; bases with no gene match: 8. The germline V gene has CDR1 LGHNA and CDR2 YSLEER. CDR3 length equals 16 residues. Written as DNA, the CDR3 is TGCGCCAGCAGCCCAGGGACAGGGGTTGGTGACTATGGCTACACCTTC. It is translated as CASSPGTGVGDYGYTF.

V usage is TRBV4-3 and J usage is TRBJ1-1; 7 bases align to TRBD1. The CDR3 has 15 amino acids. Germline CDR1 is LGHNA and CDR2 is YSLEER. V lost 3 bases and J lost 0; bases outside the gene matches: 4. Written as DNA, the CDR3 is TGCGCCAGCAGCCATGGGACAGCGATGAACACTGAAGCTTTCTTT. The encoded protein is CASSHGTAMNTEAFF.

This clonotype was recorded a few times. The chain couples TRBV7-2 to TRBJ2-7; D not certain. CDR1 is SGHTA and CDR2 is FQGNSA in the germline V gene. V lost 1 base to trimming and J lost 2 bases, with 12 bases between them. This CDR3 comprises 15 residues. The CDR3 nucleotides are TGTGCCAGCAGCTTAGATCCAGGTCTGACCTACGAGCAGTACTTC. Amino acids: CASSLDPGLTYEQYF. Together with reference TRBV7-2 and TRBJ2-7, the CDR3 gives the full variable domain: GAGVSQSPSNKVTEKGKDVELRCDPISGHTALYWYRQSLGQGLEFLIYFQGNSAPDKSGLPSDRFSAERTGGSVSTLTIQRTQQEDSAVYLCASSLDPGLTYEQYFGPGTRLTVT.

V usage is TRBV19 and J usage is TRBJ1-2, with D unresolved. This CDR3 is 13 amino acids long. Trimming left V 7 bases short and J 4 bases short, with 13 bases between. Germline V gene data show CDR1 as LNHDA and CDR2 as SQIVND (reference sequence). CDR3 DNA sequence: TGTGCCAGTATCCCCCCGGGGATCTATGGCTACACCTTC. Its protein product is CASIPPGIYGYTF. Full variable domain (missing parts from reference TRBV19 and TRBJ1-2): DGGITQSPKYLFRKEGQNVTLSCEQNLNHDAMYWYRQDPGQGLRLIYYSQIVNDFQKGDIAEGYSVSREKKESFPLTVTSAQKNPTAFYLCASIPPGIYGYTFGSGTRLTVV.

The sample holds many counts of this clonotype. The J gene is TRBJ2-5, the V gene TRBV27, with TRBD2 matching over 14 bases. CDR3 length equals 20 residues. The germline V gene encodes CDR1 MNHEY and CDR2 SMNVEV (reference sequence). With 8 bases clipped from V and 5 bases from J, the junction kept 22 bases outside the gene matches. CDR3 nucleotides: TGTGCCAGCTCCCCCACTGGGACTAGCGGGAGTCGAAGGGTCCCCGAGACCCAGTACTTC. Encoded protein: CASSPTGTSGSRRVPETQYF.

The chain uses TRBV9 and TRBJ2-1; D is undetermined. Trimming left V 1 base short and J 9 bases short, with 8 bases between. Germline V lookup: CDR1 SGDLS, CDR2 YYNGEE. The CDR3 runs to 12 residues. The CDR3 DNA reads TGTGCCAGCAGCGTACCGAGTTCTGAGCAGTTCTTC. Amino acid sequence: CASSVPSSEQFF.

This chain links TRBV7-2 with TRBJ1-2; D call uncertain. Germline V gene data show CDR1 as SGHTA and CDR2 as FQGNSA. The V and J ends lost 1 base and 13 bases respectively, with 10 bases between them. This CDR3 comprises 11 residues. CDR3 sequence reads: CASSLGPNSTF. CDR3 nucleotide sequence: TGTGCCAGCAGCTTAGGCCCCAACAGCACCTTC.

This clonotype came up a few times. This chain joins TRBV5-6 and TRBJ2-2; 11 positions match TRBD2. The germline V gene has CDR1 SGHDT and CDR2 YYEEEE. V gave up 2 bases and J gave up 8 bases; unmatched junction bases: 5. CDR3 length: 15 amino acids. The CDR3 nucleotides are TGTGCCAGCAGCTTACTAGCGGGAGTAGCGGGGGAGCTGTTTTTT. Amino acid sequence: CASSLLAGVAGELFF.

The chain has TRBV3-1 and TRBJ2-5; TRBD1 matches at 10 bases. CDR1 LGHDT and CDR2 YNNKEL come from the germline V gene (reference sequence). V shed 7 bases and J 5 bases; nucleotides not matched to a gene: 13. The CDR3 runs 16 residues. CDR3 bases: TGTGCCAGCAACCCGATTGGGACAGGGGAGATGGAGACCCAGTACTTC. This encodes CASNPIGTGEMETQYF.

This clonotype has only a few counts. V gene TRBV9 combines with J gene TRBJ1-1, with 10 bases identical to TRBD1. V was clipped by 2 bases and J by 5 bases; unmatched bases: 9. The CDR3 runs to 16 residues. Germline CDR1 is SGDLS and CDR2 is YYNGEE. The CDR3 loop is CASSVSRTGGKTEAFF. CDR3 DNA: TGTGCCAGCAGCGTCTCCCGGACAGGGGGAAAGACTGAAGCTTTCTTT. Full variable domain (missing parts from reference TRBV9 and TRBJ1-1): DSGVTQTPKHLITATGQRVTLRCSPRSGDLSVYWYQQSLDQGLQFLIQYYNGEERAKGNILERFSAQQFPDLHSELNLSSLELGDSALYFCASSVSRTGGKTEAFFGQGTRLTVV.